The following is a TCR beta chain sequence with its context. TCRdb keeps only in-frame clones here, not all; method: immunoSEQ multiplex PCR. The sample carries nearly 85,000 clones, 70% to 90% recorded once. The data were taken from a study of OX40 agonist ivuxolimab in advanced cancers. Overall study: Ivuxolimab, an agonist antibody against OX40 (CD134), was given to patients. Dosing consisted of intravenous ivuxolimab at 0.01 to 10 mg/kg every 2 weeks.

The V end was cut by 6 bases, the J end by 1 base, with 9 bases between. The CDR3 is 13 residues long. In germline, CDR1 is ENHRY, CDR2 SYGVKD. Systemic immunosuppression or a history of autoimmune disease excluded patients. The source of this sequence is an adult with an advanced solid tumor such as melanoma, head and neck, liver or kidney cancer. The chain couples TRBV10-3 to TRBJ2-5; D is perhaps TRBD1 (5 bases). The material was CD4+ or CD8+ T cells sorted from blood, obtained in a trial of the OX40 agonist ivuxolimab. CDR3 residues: CAISDSSQETQYF. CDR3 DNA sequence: TGTGCCATCAGCGACAGCTCCCAAGAGACCCAGTACTTC.